This passage covers 13 T cell receptor beta chains from one sample sequenced in a study of T cells after posttransplantation cyclophosphamide. Data came from immunoSEQ multiplex PCR; TCRdb stores just in-frame clones and leaves some out. Singletons are absent from the sample, which has under 30,000 clones. Sequenced: PBMCs. These receptor sequences come from a woman aged 55 to 70 in good health, CMV-negative, and a related stem cell transplant donor.

This clone was counted at least ten times. The chain combines TRBV5-4 with TRBJ2-5, with TRBD2 matching over 11 bases. This CDR3 has 18 residues. Germline V gives CDR1 SGHNT, CDR2 YYREEE (reference sequence). The ends lost 4 bases at V and 5 bases at J; junction bases unmatched: 16. This chain's CDR3 is CASSPRTSGSGDSETQYF. CDR3 in DNA: TGTGCCAGCAGCCCCCGGACTAGCGGGTCCGGGGATTCCGAGACCCAGTACTTC.

This clone was picked up many times. This chain uses TRBV4-3 with TRBJ2-7; D is perhaps TRBD1 (5 bases). The germline V gene has CDR1 LGHNA and CDR2 YSLEER. V lost 0 bases, J lost 0 bases, and 12 bases lay in between. The CDR3 has 16 amino acids. CDR3 sequence: CASSQDSSGISYEQYF. Here the CDR3 DNA reads TGCGCCAGCAGCCAAGATAGCTCAGGGATCTCCTACGAGCAGTACTTC.

This clone was recorded at least ten times. The rearrangement links TRBV5-1 to TRBJ1-6; D may be TRBD1 (6 bases). V lost 4 bases and J lost 5, with 16 bases in between. Germline assignment: CDR1 SGHRS and CDR2 YFSETQ. This CDR3 spans 16 amino acids. CDR3 coding DNA: TGCGCCAGCAGCCCAACAGGGCAGGCCAATAATTCACCCCTCCACTTT. Its translation: CASSPTGQANNSPLHF.

The chain joins TRBV7-6 to TRBJ2-2, with TRBD2 identical over 10 bases. Per the germline V gene, CDR1 is SGHVS and CDR2 is FNYEAQ. J gave up 1 base and V 1 base, and 0 bases lay outside the gene matches. This CDR3 is 16 amino acids long. As DNA, the CDR3 is TGTGCCAGCAGCTTAGGACTAGCGGGGAACACCGGGGAGCTGTTTTTT. This sequence encodes CASSLGLAGNTGELFF.

This clone was counted many times. The chain uses TRBV18 and TRBJ2-1, with 11 bases matching TRBD2. Germline CDR1 KGHSH, CDR2 LQKENI. CDR3 length: 17 residues. Trimming cost V 0 bases and J 3 bases; bases outside gene matches: 4. The CDR3 DNA follows: TGTGCCAGCTCACCACCTCATAGCGGGAGGGGCTACAATGAGCAGTTCTTC. Translated, it gives CASSPPHSGRGYNEQFF.

This clone was counted ten times or more. This chain uses TRBV7-9 with TRBJ2-1; TRBD1 might be the D (5 bases). Per the germline V gene, CDR1 is SEHNR and CDR2 is FQNEAQ (reference sequence). V lost 0 bases, J lost 16 bases, and 13 bases lay in between. CDR3 length: 12 residues. The CDR3 coding sequence is TGTGCCAGCAGCTTAGCGGGGCGGAGTCAATTCTTC. Residues: CASSLAGRSQFF.

This clone was observed many times. This chain joins TRBV30 and TRBJ2-1, with 7 bases lining up with TRBD2. V trimming: 5 bases; J trimming: 2 bases; junction bases outside the gene matches: 3. This CDR3 has 13 residues. Germline V lookup: CDR1 GTSNPN, CDR2 SVGIG (reference sequence). The chain's CDR3 is CAWGRGAYNEQFF. The CDR3 DNA follows: TGTGCCTGGGGTCGGGGGGCCTACAATGAGCAGTTCTTC.

This chain's CDR3 is CASSLTSGNYEQYF. The CDR3 coding sequence is TGTGCCAGCAGCCTGACTAGCGGTAACTACGAGCAGTACTTC. The chain has TRBV7-2 and TRBJ2-7; 9 nucleotides match TRBD2. The CDR3 consists of 14 residues. With 5 bases clipped from V and 3 bases from J, the junction kept 5 bases outside the gene matches. Germline CDR1 SGHTA, CDR2 FQGNSA.

Ten or more counts support this clone. The rearrangement links TRBV27 to TRBJ2-7, with D tentatively TRBD1 (6 bases). The ends were cut back, 2 bases at V and 7 bases at J, with 12 bases in the middle. This CDR3 comprises 13 residues. Germline V lookup: CDR1 MNHEY, CDR2 SMNVEV (reference sequence). As DNA, the CDR3 is TGTGCCAGCAGTTTAGGGGGCCCAGGGGAGCAGTACTTC. Its protein product is CASSLGGPGEQYF.

In this sample, this clone turned up many times. The V gene is TRBV5-6, the J gene TRBJ2-7; the D gene is possibly TRBD2 (7 bases). Germline CDR1 reads SGHDT; CDR2 reads YYEEEE. The CDR3 extends over 13 amino acids. Trimming cost V 2 bases and J 4 bases, with 10 bases left between them. The CDR3 region is CASSFRGGYEQYF. The CDR3 DNA is TGTGCCAGCAGCTTTAGGGGGGGGTACGAGCAGTACTTC.

The sample holds many counts of this clone. This chain joins TRBV28 and TRBJ1-5; D remains ambiguous. The CDR3 totals 14 residues. Deletions cut 5 bases from V and 2 bases from J, with 10 bases between. Germline loops: CDR1 MDHEN, CDR2 SYDVKM. The CDR3 here is CASSTPPGNQPQHF. CDR3 in DNA: TGTGCCAGCAGTACCCCACCAGGCAATCAGCCCCAGCATTTT.

This clone was seen repeatedly, ten times or more. The chain has TRBV7-9 and TRBJ2-5; possibly TRBD1 for D (5 bases). CDR3 length equals 14 residues. Between the trimmed V and J ends, which lost 4 bases and 0 bases, there was a span of 9 bases. Germline CDR1 reads SEHNR; CDR2 reads FQNEAQ (reference sequence). CDR3 sequence: CASSSTEYQETQYF. The CDR3 DNA is TGTGCCAGCAGCTCGACAGAGTACCAAGAGACCCAGTACTTC.

This clone was seen a handful of times. This sequence joins TRBV11-2 and TRBJ2-7, with 8 bases matching TRBD2. V gave up 4 bases and J gave up 5 bases; unmatched junction bases: 7. The germline V gene has CDR1 SGHAT and CDR2 FQNNGV. This CDR3 region has 14 residues. Here the CDR3 DNA reads TGTGCCAGCAGCTCGCCGGGACTAGTCCACGAGCAGTACTTC. This gives the protein CASSSPGLVHEQYF.